This T cell receptor beta chain was captured by sequencing in a study of cytotoxic CD8 clonotypes in ibrutinib-treated CLL. Overall study: Investigators collected response samples after a median approximately twelve months of treatment, range 6 to 36. Study-level results: Clonality, elevated at ibrutinib response, dropped back toward baseline at progression.

This clone was detected a few times. No antigen is known for it. The CDR3 loop spans 13 amino acids. V shed 4 bases and J shed 4 bases, with 10 bases lying between them. The V gene's germline CDR1 is SGHRS and CDR2 YFSETQ. The table came from immunoSEQ multiplex PCR; TCRdb's copy has only in-frame clones and leaves some out. The sample includes about 72,000 clones, about two thirds of them seen just once. The chain recombines TRBV5-1 with TRBJ2-3, with a tentative D call TRBD2 (5 bases). The sequencing here drew on PBMCs, taken after 12 months of ibrutinib treatment. This sequence originates from a human donor with chronic lymphocytic leukemia. The CDR3 nucleotides read TGCGCCAGCAGCACCTCGGAGGCAGATACGCAGTATTTT. It yields the protein CASSTSEADTQYF.